The present entry profiles one T cell receptor beta chain with its context. Its cognate antigen is unknown. This entry comes from a study of beta chain features in type 1 diabetes. Whole-study results and caveats: Sequencing the cDNA could make cells with high TCR expression show up more than they should.

cDNA synthesis used the whole RNA isolate, giving expressed TCRB sequences. Read counts averaged around 4 million for samples of naive, central memory and regulatory T cells. Repertoires were generated with immunoSEQ multiplex PCR, while TCRdb's copy carries only in-frame clones and drops some. The data contain hundreds of thousands of clones, around an eighth of them singletons. Trimming left V 4 bases short and J 1 base short, with 11 bases between. Germline V gene sequence: CDR1 SGHRS, CDR2 YFSETQ. The CDR3 has 14 amino acids. The source of this sequence is a woman in her 40s in good health. The source material was naive CD4+ T cells from blood. The gene calls are TRBV5-1 and TRBJ1-1; tentative D call: TRBD1 (5 bases). The CDR3 bases are TGCGCCAGCAGCGGAAATCAGGGGAACACTGAAGCTTTCTTT. Translated: CASSGNQGNTEAFF.